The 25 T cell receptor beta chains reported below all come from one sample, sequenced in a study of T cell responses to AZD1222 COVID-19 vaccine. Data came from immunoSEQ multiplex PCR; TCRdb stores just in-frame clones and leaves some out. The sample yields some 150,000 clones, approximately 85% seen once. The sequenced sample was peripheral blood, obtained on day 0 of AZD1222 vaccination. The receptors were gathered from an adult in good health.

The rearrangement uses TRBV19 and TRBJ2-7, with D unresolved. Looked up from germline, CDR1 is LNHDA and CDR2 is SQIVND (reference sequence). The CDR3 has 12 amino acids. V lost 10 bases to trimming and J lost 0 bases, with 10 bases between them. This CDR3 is CATSMDSYEQYF. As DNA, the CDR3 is TGTGCCACCTCTATGGACTCCTACGAGCAGTACTTC.

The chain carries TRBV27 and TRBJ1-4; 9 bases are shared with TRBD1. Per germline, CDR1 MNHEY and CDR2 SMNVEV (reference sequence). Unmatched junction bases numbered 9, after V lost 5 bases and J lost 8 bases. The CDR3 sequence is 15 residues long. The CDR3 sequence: CASSAPGQGEEKLFF. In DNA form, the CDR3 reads TGTGCCAGCAGTGCACCGGGACAGGGTGAGGAAAAACTGTTTTTT.

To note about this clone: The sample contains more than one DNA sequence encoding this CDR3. The CDR3 here is CASSPGQPAKNIQYF. The CDR3 DNA follows: TGTGCCAGCTCACCAGGGCAGCCTGCTAAAAACATTCAGTACTTC. The chain carries TRBV18 and TRBJ2-4; the D is unclear. With 2 bases removed from V and 4 bases from J, the gap between germline ends came to 12 bases. The CDR3 contains 15 residues. CDR1 and CDR2 from the germline V gene are KGHSH and LQKENI.

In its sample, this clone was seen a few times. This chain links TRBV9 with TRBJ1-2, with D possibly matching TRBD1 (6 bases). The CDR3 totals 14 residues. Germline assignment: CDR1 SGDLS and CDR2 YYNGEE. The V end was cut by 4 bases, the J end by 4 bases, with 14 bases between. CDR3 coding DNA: TGTGCCAGCAGCTCTGGACAGACATTCTATGGCTACACCTTC. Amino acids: CASSSGQTFYGYTF.

The CDR3 coding sequence is TGCGCCAGCAGCCCCGGGACAGGGGCCCTGGGGGGTAATGAAAAACTGTTTTTT. Its translation is CASSPGTGALGGNEKLFF. The chain employs TRBV5-1 and TRBJ1-4; 10 nucleotides agree with TRBD1. Losses at the gene ends were 4 bases for V and 4 bases for J; bases not matched to a gene: 13. Germline assignment: CDR1 SGHRS and CDR2 YFSETQ. This CDR3 has 18 residues.

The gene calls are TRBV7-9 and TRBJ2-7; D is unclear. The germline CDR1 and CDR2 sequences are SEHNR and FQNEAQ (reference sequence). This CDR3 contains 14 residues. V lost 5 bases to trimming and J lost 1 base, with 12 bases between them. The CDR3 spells CASSPDRLSYEQYF. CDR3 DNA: TGTGCCAGCAGCCCGGACCGGCTGTCCTACGAGCAGTACTTC.

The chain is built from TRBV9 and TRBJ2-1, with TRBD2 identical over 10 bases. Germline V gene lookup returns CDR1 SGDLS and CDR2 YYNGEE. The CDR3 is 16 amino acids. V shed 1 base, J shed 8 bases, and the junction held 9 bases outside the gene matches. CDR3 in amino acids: CASSVSVASGSYEQFF. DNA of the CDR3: TGTGCCAGCAGCGTATCCGTCGCTAGCGGGAGTTATGAGCAGTTCTTC.

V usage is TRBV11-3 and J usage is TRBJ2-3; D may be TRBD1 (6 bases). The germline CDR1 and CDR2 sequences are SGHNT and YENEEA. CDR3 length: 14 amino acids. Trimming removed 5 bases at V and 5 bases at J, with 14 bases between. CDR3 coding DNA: TGTGCCAGCAGCGCAAACAGGGATTTAGATACGCAGTATTTT. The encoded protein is CASSANRDLDTQYF. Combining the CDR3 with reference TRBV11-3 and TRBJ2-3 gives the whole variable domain EAGVVQSPRYKIIEKKQPVAFWCNPISGHNTLYWYLQNLGQGPELLIRYENEEAVDDSQLPKDRFSAERLKGVDSTLKIQPAELGDSAVYLCASSANRDLDTQYFGPGTRLTVL.

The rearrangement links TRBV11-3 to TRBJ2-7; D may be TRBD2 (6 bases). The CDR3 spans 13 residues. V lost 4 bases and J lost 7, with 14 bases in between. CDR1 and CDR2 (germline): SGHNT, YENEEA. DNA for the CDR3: TGTGCCAGCAGCTCGTTCTTAGGAGGGGAGCAGTACTTC. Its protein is CASSSFLGGEQYF.

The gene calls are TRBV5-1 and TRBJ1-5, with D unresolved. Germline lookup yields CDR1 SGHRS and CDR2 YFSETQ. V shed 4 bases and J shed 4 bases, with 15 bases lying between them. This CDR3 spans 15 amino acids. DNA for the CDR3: TGCGCCAGCAGCCCCACCGGTGGGATGAATCAGCCCCAGCATTTT. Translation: CASSPTGGMNQPQHF.

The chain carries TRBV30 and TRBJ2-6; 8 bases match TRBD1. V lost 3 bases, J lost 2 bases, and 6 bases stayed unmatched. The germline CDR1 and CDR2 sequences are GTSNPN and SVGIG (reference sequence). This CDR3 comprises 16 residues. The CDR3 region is CAWSVDRVPGANVLTF. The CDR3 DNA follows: TGTGCCTGGAGCGTGGACAGGGTGCCTGGGGCCAACGTCCTGACTTTC.

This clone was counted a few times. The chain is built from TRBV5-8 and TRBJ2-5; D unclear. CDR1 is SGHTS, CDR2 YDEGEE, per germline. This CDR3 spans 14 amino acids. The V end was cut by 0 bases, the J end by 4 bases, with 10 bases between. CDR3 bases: TGTGCCAGCAGCTTGGTAGGGTTCCGAGAGACCCAGTACTTC. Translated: CASSLVGFRETQYF. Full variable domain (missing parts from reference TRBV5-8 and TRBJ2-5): EAGVTQSPTHLIKTRGQQATLRCSPISGHTSVYWYQQALGLGLQFLLWYDEGEERNRGNFPPRFSGRQFPNYSSELNVNALELEDSALYLCASSLVGFRETQYFGPGTRLLVL.

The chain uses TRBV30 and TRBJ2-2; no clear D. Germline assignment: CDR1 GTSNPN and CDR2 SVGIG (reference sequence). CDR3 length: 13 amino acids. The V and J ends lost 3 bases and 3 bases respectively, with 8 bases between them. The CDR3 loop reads CAWSQVYTGELFF. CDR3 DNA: TGTGCCTGGAGCCAGGTTTACACCGGGGAGCTGTTTTTT.

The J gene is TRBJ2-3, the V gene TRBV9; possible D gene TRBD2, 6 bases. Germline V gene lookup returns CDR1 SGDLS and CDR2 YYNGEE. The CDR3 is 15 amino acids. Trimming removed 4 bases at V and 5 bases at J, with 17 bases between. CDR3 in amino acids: CASSPSGGPVDTQYF. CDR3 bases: TGTGCCAGCAGCCCATCCGGAGGGCCCGTAGATACGCAGTATTTT. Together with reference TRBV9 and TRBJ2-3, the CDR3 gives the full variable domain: DSGVTQTPKHLITATGQRVTLRCSPRSGDLSVYWYQQSLDQGLQFLIQYYNGEERAKGNILERFSAQQFPDLHSELNLSSLELGDSALYFCASSPSGGPVDTQYFGPGTRLTVL.

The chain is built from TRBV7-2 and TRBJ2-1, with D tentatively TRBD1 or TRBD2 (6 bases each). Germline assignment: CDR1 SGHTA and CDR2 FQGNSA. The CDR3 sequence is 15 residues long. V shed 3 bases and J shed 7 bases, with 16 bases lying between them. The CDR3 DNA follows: TGTGCCAGCAGCTTCACTAGCAGTAGGGGGAATGAGCAGTTCTTC. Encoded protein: CASSFTSSRGNEQFF.

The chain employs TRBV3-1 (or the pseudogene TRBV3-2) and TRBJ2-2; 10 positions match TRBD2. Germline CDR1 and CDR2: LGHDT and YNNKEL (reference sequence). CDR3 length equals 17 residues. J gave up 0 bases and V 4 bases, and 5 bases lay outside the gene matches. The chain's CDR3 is CASSRLAGDPNTGELFF. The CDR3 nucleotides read TGTGCCAGCAGCCGGCTAGCGGGGGACCCGAACACCGGGGAGCTGTTTTTT.

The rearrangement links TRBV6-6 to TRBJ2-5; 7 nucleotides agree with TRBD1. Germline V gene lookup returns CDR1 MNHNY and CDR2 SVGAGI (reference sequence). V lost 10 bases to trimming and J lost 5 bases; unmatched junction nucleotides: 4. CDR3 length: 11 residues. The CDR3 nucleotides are TGTGCCACTAGGGGGCCGGAGACCCAGTACTTC. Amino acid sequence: CATRGPETQYF.

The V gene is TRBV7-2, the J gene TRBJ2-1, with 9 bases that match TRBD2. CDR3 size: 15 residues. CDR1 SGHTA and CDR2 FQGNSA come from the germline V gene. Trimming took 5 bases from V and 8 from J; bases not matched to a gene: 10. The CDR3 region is CASSISGGQVYEQFF. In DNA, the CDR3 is TGTGCCAGCAGCATAAGCGGGGGGCAGGTATATGAGCAGTTCTTC.

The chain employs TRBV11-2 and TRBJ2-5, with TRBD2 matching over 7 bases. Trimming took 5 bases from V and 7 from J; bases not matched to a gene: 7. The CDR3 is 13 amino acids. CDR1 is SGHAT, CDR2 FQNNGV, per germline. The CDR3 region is CASSTHGGGTQYF. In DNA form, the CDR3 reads TGTGCCAGCAGCACCCATGGGGGGGGGACCCAGTACTTC.

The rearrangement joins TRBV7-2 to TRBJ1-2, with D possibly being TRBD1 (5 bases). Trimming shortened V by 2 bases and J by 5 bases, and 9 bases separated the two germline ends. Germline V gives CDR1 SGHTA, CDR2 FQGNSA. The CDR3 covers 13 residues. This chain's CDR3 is CASSLKGQYGYTF. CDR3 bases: TGTGCCAGCAGCTTAAAGGGGCAATATGGCTACACCTTC.

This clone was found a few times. In nucleotides, the CDR3 is TGTGCCAGCAGTTCAGTCCTAGCGGGAGAAGGGAGAGAGACCCAGTACTTC. Translated, it gives CASSSVLAGEGRETQYF. The chain employs TRBV28 and TRBJ2-5; 10 bases match TRBD2. This CDR3 contains 17 residues. CDR1 MDHEN and CDR2 SYDVKM come from the germline V gene. V trimming: 4 bases; J trimming: 4 bases; junction bases outside the gene matches: 12.

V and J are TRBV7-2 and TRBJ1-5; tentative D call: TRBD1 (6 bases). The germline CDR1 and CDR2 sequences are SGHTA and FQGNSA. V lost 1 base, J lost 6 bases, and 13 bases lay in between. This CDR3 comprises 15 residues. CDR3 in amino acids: CASSLVGGTSQPQHF. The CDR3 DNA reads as TGTGCCAGCAGCTTAGTGGGGGGGACAAGTCAGCCCCAGCATTTT.

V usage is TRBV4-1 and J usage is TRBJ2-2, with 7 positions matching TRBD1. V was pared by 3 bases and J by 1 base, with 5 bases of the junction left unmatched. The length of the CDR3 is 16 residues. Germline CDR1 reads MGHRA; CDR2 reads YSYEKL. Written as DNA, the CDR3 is TGCGCCAGCAGCCACGAACACAGGGGGAACACCGGGGAGCTGTTTTTT. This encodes CASSHEHRGNTGELFF.

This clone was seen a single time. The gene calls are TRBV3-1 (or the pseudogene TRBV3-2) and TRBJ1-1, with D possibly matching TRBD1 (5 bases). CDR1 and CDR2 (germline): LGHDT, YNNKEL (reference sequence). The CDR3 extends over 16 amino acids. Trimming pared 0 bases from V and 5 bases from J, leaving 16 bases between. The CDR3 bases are TGTGCCAGCAGCCAAGACGAACACGGGGGAGGGACTGAAGCTTTCTTT. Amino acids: CASSQDEHGGGTEAFF.

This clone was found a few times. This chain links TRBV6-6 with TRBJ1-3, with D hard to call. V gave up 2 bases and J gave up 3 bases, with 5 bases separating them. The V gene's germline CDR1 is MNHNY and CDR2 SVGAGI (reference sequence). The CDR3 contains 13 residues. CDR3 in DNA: TGTGCCAGCAGTTACATGGGTGGAAACACCATATATTTT. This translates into CASSYMGGNTIYF.